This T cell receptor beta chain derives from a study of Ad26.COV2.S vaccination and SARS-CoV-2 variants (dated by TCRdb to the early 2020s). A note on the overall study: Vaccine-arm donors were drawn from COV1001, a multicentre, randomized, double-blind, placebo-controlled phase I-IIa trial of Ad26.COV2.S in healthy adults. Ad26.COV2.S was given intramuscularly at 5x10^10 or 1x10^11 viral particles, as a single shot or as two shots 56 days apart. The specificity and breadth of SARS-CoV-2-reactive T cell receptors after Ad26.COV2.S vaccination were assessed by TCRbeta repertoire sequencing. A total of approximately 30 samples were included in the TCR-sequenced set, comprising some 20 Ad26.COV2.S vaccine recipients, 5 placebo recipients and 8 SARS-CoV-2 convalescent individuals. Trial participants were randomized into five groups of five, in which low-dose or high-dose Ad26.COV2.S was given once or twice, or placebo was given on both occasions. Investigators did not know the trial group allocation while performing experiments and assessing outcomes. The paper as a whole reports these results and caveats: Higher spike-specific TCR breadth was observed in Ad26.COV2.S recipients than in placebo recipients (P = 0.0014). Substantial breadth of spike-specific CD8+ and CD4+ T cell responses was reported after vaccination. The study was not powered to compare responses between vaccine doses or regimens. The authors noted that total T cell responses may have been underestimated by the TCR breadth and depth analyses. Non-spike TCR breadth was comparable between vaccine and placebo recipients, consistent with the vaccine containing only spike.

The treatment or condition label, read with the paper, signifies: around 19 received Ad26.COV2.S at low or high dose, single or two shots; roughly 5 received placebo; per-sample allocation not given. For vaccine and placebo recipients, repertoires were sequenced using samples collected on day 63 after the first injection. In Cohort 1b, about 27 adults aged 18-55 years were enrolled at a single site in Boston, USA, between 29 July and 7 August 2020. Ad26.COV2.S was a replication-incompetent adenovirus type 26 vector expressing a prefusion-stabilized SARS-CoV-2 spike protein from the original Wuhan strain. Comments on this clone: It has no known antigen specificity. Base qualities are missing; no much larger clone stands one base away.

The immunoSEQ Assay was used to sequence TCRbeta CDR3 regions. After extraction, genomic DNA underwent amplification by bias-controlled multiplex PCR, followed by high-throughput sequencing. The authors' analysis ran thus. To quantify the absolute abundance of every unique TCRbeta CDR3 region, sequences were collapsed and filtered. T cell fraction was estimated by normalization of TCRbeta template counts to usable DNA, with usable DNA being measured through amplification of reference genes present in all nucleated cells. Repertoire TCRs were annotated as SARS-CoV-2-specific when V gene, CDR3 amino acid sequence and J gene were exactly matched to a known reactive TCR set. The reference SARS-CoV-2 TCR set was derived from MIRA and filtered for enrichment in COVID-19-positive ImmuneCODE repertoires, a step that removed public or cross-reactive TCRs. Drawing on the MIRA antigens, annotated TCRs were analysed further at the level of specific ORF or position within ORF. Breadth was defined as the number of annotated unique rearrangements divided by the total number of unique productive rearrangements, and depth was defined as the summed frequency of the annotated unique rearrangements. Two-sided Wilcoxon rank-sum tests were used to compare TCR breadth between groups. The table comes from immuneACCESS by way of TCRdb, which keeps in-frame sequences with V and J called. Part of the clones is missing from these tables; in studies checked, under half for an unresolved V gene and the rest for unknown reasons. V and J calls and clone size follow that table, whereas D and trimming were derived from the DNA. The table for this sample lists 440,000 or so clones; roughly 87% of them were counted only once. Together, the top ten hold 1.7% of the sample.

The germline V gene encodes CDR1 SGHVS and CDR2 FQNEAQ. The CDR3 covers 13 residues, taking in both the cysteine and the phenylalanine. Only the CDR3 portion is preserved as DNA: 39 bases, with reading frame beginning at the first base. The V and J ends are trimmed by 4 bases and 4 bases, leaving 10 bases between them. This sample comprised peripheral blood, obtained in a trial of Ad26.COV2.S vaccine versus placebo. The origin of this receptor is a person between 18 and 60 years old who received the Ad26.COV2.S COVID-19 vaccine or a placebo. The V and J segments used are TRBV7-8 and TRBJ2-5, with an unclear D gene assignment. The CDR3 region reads CASSSVKGETQYF. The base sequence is TGTGCCAGCAGCTCCGTCAAGGGAGAGACCCAGTACTTC.